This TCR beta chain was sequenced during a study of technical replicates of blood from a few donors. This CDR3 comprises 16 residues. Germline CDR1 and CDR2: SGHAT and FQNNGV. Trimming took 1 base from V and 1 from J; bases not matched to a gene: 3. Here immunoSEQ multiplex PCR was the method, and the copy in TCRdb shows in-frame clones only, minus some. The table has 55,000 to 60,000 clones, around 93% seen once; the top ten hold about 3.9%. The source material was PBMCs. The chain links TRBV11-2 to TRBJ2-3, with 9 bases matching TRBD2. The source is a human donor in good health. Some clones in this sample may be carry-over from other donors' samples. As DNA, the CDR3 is TGTGCCAGCAGCTTAGCGACTAGCGGACGCACAGATACGCAGTATTTT. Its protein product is CASSLATSGRTDTQYF.